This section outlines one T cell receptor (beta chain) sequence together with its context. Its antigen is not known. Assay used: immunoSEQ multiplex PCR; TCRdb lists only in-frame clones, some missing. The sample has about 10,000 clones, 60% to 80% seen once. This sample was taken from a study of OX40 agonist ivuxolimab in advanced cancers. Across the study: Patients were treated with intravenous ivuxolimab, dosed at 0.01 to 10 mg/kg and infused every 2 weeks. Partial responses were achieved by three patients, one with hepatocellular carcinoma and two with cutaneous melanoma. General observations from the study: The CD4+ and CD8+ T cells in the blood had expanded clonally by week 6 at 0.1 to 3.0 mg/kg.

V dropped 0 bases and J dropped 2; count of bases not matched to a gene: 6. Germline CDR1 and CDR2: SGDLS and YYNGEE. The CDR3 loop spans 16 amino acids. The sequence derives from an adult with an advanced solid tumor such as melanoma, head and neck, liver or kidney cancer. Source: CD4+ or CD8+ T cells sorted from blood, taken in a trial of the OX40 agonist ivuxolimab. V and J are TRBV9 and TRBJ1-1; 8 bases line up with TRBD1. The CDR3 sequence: CASSVGQGAYNTEAFF. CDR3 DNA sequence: TGTGCCAGCAGCGTAGGGCAGGGGGCTTACAACACTGAAGCTTTCTTT.